Shown below are 24 T cell receptor beta chains from a single sample sequenced in a study of T cells in tuberculosis. After thawing and overnight rest, PBMC were stained with GMM-loaded CD1B tetramer, viability dye and anti-CD3 for sorting. CD1B tetramers were loaded with Rhodococcus equi-derived C32 glucose monomycolate. Sequenced by immunoSEQ multiplex PCR; TCRdb stores in-frame clones only, minus some. This sample has 85,000 to 90,000 clones, with roughly 88% found just once. Sequencing was performed on CD1b-GMM tetramer-negative cells sorted from PBMCs. Every receptor here comes from an adult woman with latent tuberculosis.

The chain couples TRBV11-2 to TRBJ2-7; TRBD2 aligns across 11 bases. Germline lookup yields CDR1 SGHAT and CDR2 FQNNGV. The length of the CDR3 is 17 residues. Trimming at V came to 3 bases and at J to 0 bases, leaving 7 bases not matched to a gene. The chain's CDR3 is CASSLTSGALSSYEQYF. The CDR3 region has the DNA TGTGCCAGCAGCTTGACTAGCGGGGCCCTGAGCTCCTACGAGCAGTACTTC.

The sample holds a few counts of this clone. This chain uses TRBV19 with TRBJ1-1, with TRBD1 matching over 8 bases. V trimming: 3 bases; J trimming: 4 bases; junction bases outside the gene matches: 13. Germline V lookup: CDR1 LNHDA, CDR2 SQIVND (reference sequence). CDR3 length: 17 residues. The CDR3, as DNA: TGTGCCAGTAGTATCCGGACAGGGAAAACCATGGGCACTGAAGCTTTCTTT. Its translation is CASSIRTGKTMGTEAFF. The variable domain in full, completed from reference TRBV19 and TRBJ1-1, reads DGGITQSPKYLFRKEGQNVTLSCEQNLNHDAMYWYRQDPGQGLRLIYYSQIVNDFQKGDIAEGYSVSREKKESFPLTVTSAQKNPTAFYLCASSIRTGKTMGTEAFFGQGTRLTVV.

This clone was observed once. This chain links TRBV28 with TRBJ1-5, with TRBD1 identical over 10 bases. This CDR3 spans 14 amino acids. The junction had 4 bases not matched to a gene; V was cut back by 5 bases and J by 6 bases. The germline V gene has CDR1 MDHEN and CDR2 SYDVKM. The CDR3 spells CASSLDRGVQPQHF. In nucleotides, the CDR3 is TGTGCCAGCAGTCTGGACAGGGGGGTTCAGCCCCAGCATTTT. Together with reference TRBV28 and TRBJ1-5, the CDR3 gives the full variable domain: DVKVTQSSRYLVKRTGEKVFLECVQDMDHENMFWYRQDPGLGLRLIYFSYDVKMKEKGDIPEGYSVSREKKERFSLILESASTNQTSMYLCASSLDRGVQPQHFGDGTRLSIL.

The chain has TRBV6-1 and TRBJ2-7; D may be TRBD2 (5 bases). The CDR3 loop spans 15 amino acids. The ends were cut back, 4 bases at V and 3 bases at J, with 16 bases in the middle. CDR1 and CDR2 from the germline V gene are MNHNS and SASEGT. The CDR3 DNA reads TGTGCCAGCAGTGGGAGTGGCGGGTCCTACTACGAGCAGTACTTC. Its translation is CASSGSGGSYYEQYF.

The rearrangement uses TRBV6-1 and TRBJ1-5; 8 bases agree with TRBD1. J was trimmed by 4 bases and V by 8 bases; bases with no gene match: 7. CDR3 length equals 14 residues. CDR1 is MNHNS, CDR2 SASEGT, per germline. The CDR3 here is CASGATGGNQPQHF. In nucleotides, the CDR3 is TGTGCCAGCGGGGCAACAGGGGGAAATCAGCCCCAGCATTTT.

The CDR3 bases are TGTGCCAGCAGTTTAGGGGGGATTCAAGAGACCCAGTACTTC. It codes for CASSLGGIQETQYF. The chain joins TRBV28 to TRBJ2-5, with D perhaps TRBD2 (6 bases). V lost 2 bases to trimming and J lost 2 bases, with 9 bases between them. Germline values: CDR1 MDHEN, CDR2 SYDVKM. This CDR3 is built from 14 residues.

The chain combines TRBV7-3 with TRBJ2-2, with TRBD2 as a possible D gene (7 bases). V was pared by 4 bases and J by 4 bases, with 16 bases between. The germline gives CDR1 SGHTA, CDR2 FQGTGA. The CDR3 is 16 residues long. DNA of the CDR3: TGTGCCAGCAGCTCCCAAAGGGGGGGCCTCACCGGGGAGCTGTTTTTT. Translation: CASSSQRGGLTGELFF.

The chain uses TRBV4-3 and TRBJ2-3; 11 bases agree with TRBD1. This CDR3 is built from 15 residues. From germline, CDR1 is LGHNA and CDR2 YSLEER. Trimming at V came to 3 bases and at J to 4 bases, leaving 3 bases not matched to a gene. CDR3 nucleotide sequence: TGCGCCAGCAGCCAGGACAGGGGGCTAGCAGATACGCAGTATTTT. Residues: CASSQDRGLADTQYF.

The gene calls are TRBV25-1 and TRBJ1-2, with TRBD1 matching 10 bases. The CDR3 has 14 amino acids. Germline values: CDR1 MGHDK, CDR2 SYGVNS. Trimming at V came to 1 base and at J to 4 bases, leaving 0 bases not matched to a gene. CDR3 sequence: CASSEWDRGYGYTF. CDR3 nucleotides: TGTGCCAGCAGTGAATGGGACAGGGGCTATGGCTACACCTTC.

The J gene is TRBJ2-7, the V gene TRBV5-4; a possible D gene is TRBD1 (6 bases). The ends were cut back, 4 bases at V and 0 bases at J, with 17 bases in the middle. This CDR3 has 16 amino acids. CDR1 SGHNT and CDR2 YYREEE come from the germline V gene (reference sequence). CDR3 residues: CASSRVDRTYSYEQYF. In nucleotides, the CDR3 is TGTGCCAGCAGCAGAGTCGACAGGACCTACTCCTACGAGCAGTACTTC.

The V call is TRBV6-4, the J call TRBJ2-1; 7 bases fit TRBD2. The CDR3 spans 14 residues. CDR1 MRHNA and CDR2 SNTAGT come from the germline V gene. The V gene end was trimmed by 4 bases and the J gene end by 1 base; junction bases not matched to a gene: 1. The CDR3 region has the DNA TGTGCCAGCAGTGGGGGGGGGTCCTACAATGAGCAGTTCTTC. It yields the protein CASSGGGSYNEQFF.

This chain connects TRBV5-5 to TRBJ2-3, with 7 nucleotides matching TRBD1. V shed 3 bases, J shed 14 bases, and the junction held 9 bases outside the gene matches. This CDR3 is 12 amino acids long. Germline CDR1 is SGHKS and CDR2 is YYEKEE (reference sequence). CDR3 in DNA: TGTGCCAGCAGCTGGGACAGAGGATTTAGGTATTTT. The encoded protein is CASSWDRGFRYF.

The chain couples TRBV7-8 to TRBJ2-3; the D gene is possibly TRBD2 (5 bases). Trimming shortened V by 5 bases and J by 2 bases, and 11 bases separated the two germline ends. The CDR3 is made up of 14 amino acids. CDR1 and CDR2 (germline): SGHVS, FQNEAQ. The CDR3 loop is CASSPTRTTDTQYF. The CDR3 nucleotides read TGTGCCAGCAGCCCAACTAGAACCACAGATACGCAGTATTTT.

This clone was seen a few times. The chain carries TRBV23-1 and TRBJ1-6; D perhaps matches TRBD1 (5 bases). Being an ORF, TRBV23-1 has a function that is uncertain. Trimming removed 3 bases from V and 6 bases from J, with 9 bases in between. The length of the CDR3 is 14 residues. The CDR3 loop is CASSHPGLNSPLHF. The CDR3 DNA reads TGCGCCAGCAGTCACCCAGGGCTTAATTCACCCCTCCACTTT.

This clone was recorded once. Here the CDR3 reads CASSLARTGTGELFF. CDR3 sequence (DNA): TGCGCCAGCAGCTTGGCCCGGACAGGGACCGGGGAGCTGTTTTTT. This chain connects TRBV5-1 to TRBJ2-2; TRBD1 aligns across 8 bases. The CDR3 is 15 amino acids. Germline values: CDR1 SGHRS, CDR2 YFSETQ. The junction had 3 bases not matched to a gene; V was cut back by 0 bases and J by 5 bases.

The chain links TRBV12-5 to TRBJ2-3; 9 bases match TRBD1. The trim removed 5 bases at V and 3 bases at J, leaving 9 bases unmatched. The germline V gene encodes CDR1 LGHNT and CDR2 FRNRAP. The CDR3 loop spans 16 amino acids. CDR3 nucleotides: TGTGCTAGTGGTCAACTCCCCGGGACAGGGACAGATACGCAGTATTTT. Amino acid sequence: CASGQLPGTGTDTQYF.

The V and J genes are TRBV10-2 and TRBJ2-5, with TRBD2 identical over 7 bases. The length of the CDR3 is 15 residues. The ends lost 7 bases at V and 5 bases at J; junction bases unmatched: 13. Per the germline V gene, CDR1 is WSHSY and CDR2 is SAAADI. CDR3 residues: CASISGGTSRETQYF. The CDR3 DNA follows: TGCGCCAGCATTTCGGGGGGAACCTCACGGGAGACCCAGTACTTC.

CDR3 in amino acids: CASSESGGEQYF. The CDR3 nucleotides are TGTGCCAGCAGTGAATCAGGCGGGGAGCAGTACTTC. V is TRBV6-1 and J is TRBJ2-7; TRBD2 is a possible D gene (5 bases). The germline CDR1 and CDR2 sequences are MNHNS and SASEGT. Trimming shortened V by 2 bases and J by 7 bases, and 9 bases separated the two germline ends. The CDR3 loop spans 12 amino acids.

The chain is built from TRBV19 and TRBJ1-5; TRBD1 matches 7 bases. With V trimmed by 3 bases and J by 5 bases, 10 bases remained unmatched. CDR3 length: 16 amino acids. CDR1 and CDR2 (germline): LNHDA, SQIVND (reference sequence). In nucleotides, the CDR3 is TGTGCCAGTAGTATTAGTGGTCAGGGGGTGGATCAGCCCCAGCATTTT. This translates into CASSISGQGVDQPQHF.

This clone was picked up a small number of times. The chain carries TRBV12-1 and TRBJ2-7; TRBD2, the D gene given by the table, was not confirmed from the DNA. TRBV12-1 represents a pseudogene. The CDR3 extends over 13 amino acids. Here the CDR3 DNA reads TGTGCCAGCAGCCTTGCCCCTAGCTACGAGCAGTACGTC. Protein sequence: CASSLAPSYEQYV.

The chain uses TRBV30 and TRBJ1-2; D gene uncertain. The V and J ends lost 8 bases and 4 bases respectively, with 17 bases between them. CDR1 GTSNPN and CDR2 SVGIG come from the germline V gene (reference sequence). CDR3 size: 13 residues. CDR3 sequence (DNA): TGTGCCCAGACCGCACCCCTAGGCTATGGCTACACCTTC. Translation: CAQTAPLGYGYTF.

V usage is TRBV4-1 and J usage is TRBJ2-2; no firm D call. CDR3 length: 15 amino acids. Germline CDR1 and CDR2: MGHRA and YSYEKL. Trimming shortened V by 1 base and J by 7 bases, and 13 bases separated the two germline ends. The CDR3 reads CASSQVPSSGGELFF. CDR3 DNA sequence: TGCGCCAGCAGCCAAGTGCCGAGTAGTGGCGGGGAGCTGTTTTTT.

The chain combines TRBV6-6 with TRBJ1-1; D is perhaps TRBD1 (6 bases). This CDR3 contains 15 residues. Germline V gives CDR1 MNHNY, CDR2 SVGAGI (reference sequence). V shed 7 bases and J shed 0 bases, with 15 bases lying between them. DNA of the CDR3: TGTGCCAGCACTGGGGGGGGCACCATGAACACTGAAGCTTTCTTT. Amino acid sequence: CASTGGGTMNTEAFF.

The chain has TRBV25-1 and TRBJ1-2; D ambiguous. CDR1 is MGHDK and CDR2 is SYGVNS in the germline V gene. This CDR3 is built from 14 residues. V was cut by 3 bases and J by 4 bases, with 12 bases left in between. CDR3 DNA: TGTGCCAGCAGTGAGGCAGGCACCTCCTATGGCTACACCTTC. The encoded protein is CASSEAGTSYGYTF.